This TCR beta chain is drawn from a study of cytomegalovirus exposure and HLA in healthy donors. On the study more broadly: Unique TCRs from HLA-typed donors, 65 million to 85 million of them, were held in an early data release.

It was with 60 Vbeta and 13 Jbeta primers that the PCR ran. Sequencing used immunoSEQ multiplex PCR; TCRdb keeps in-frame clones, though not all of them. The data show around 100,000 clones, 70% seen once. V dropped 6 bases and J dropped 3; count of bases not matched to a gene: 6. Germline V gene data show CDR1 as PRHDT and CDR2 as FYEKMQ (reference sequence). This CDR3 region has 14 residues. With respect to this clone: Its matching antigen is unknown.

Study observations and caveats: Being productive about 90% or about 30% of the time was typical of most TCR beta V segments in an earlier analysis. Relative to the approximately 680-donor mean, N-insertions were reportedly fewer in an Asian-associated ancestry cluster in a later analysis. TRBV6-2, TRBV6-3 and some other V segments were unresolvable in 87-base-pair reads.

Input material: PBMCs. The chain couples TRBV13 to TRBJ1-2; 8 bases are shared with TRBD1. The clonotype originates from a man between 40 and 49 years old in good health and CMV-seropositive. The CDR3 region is CASRKQGDHYGYTF. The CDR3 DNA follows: TGTGCCAGCAGAAAACAGGGGGATCACTATGGCTACACCTTC.